These T cell receptor beta chains were read from a single sample in a study of blood T cell repertoires in COVID-19. Here immunoSEQ multiplex PCR was the method, and the copy in TCRdb shows in-frame clones only, minus some. The repertoire holds more than 95,000 clones, approximately 74% seen once, with 5.5% to 7.5% in the top ten. Sample: peripheral blood. These receptors came from a man older than 75 with COVID-19, enrolled during active disease. Both conserved end residues are part of each CDR3. A D gene is named only where the DNA matches it firmly. Some rows mark clone size as missing; the rest say once, few, many or name a class of expanded clone.

clone size	V gene	D gene	J gene	CDR3 protein	CDR3 DNA
few	TRBV3-1/TRBV3-2	TRBD1	TRBJ1-3	CASQDREGNTIYF	TGTGCCAGCCAAGACAGGGAGGGAAACACCATATATTTT
NA	TRBV19	TRBD2	TRBJ2-2	CASSRGGRGTGELFF	TGTGCCAGTAGTCGGGGCGGGAGAGGTACCGGGGAGCTGTTTTTT
NA	TRBV28	TRBD2	TRBJ2-5	CASRLAGETQYF	TGTGCCAGCAGACTAGCGGGAGAGACCCAGTACTTC
NA	TRBV10-3	TRBD1	TRBJ2-7	CAISEGQGLAYEQYF	TGTGCCATCAGTGAGGGACAGGGGCTGGCCTACGAGCAGTACTTC
NA	TRBV7-3	NA	TRBJ2-5	CASSSRAQETQYF	TGTGCCAGCAGCTCCCGAGCGCAAGAGACCCAGTACTTC
few	TRBV5-5	NA	TRBJ1-4	CASSRTLSGNEKLFF	TGTGCCAGCTCGAGAACGCTGAGCGGCAATGAAAAACTGTTTTTT
NA	TRBV27	NA	TRBJ1-5	CASTHPDPGGNQPQHF	TGTGCCAGCACCCACCCGGACCCAGGGGGCAATCAGCCCCAGCATTTT
NA	TRBV19	NA	TRBJ1-1	CASRNPGHYAVNTEAFF	TGTGCCAGTAGGAATCCGGGACATTACGCGGTGAACACTGAAGCTTTCTTT
NA	TRBV5-6	NA	TRBJ2-1	CASSLLTSGNEQFF	TGTGCCAGCAGCTTGTTGACTAGTGGCAATGAGCAGTTCTTC
NA	TRBV5-1	NA	TRBJ1-1	CASSLGGGRPEAFF	TGCGCCAGCAGCTTGGGCGGGGGTAGGCCTGAAGCTTTCTTT
NA	TRBV6-5	TRBD1	TRBJ1-2	CASSVGQGAGGYTF	TGTGCCAGCAGCGTGGGACAGGGGGCAGGTGGCTACACCTTC
once	TRBV7-9	NA	TRBJ1-5	CASSFGNQPQHF	TGTGCCAGCAGCTTCGGCAATCAGCCCCAGCATTTT
NA	TRBV28	NA	TRBJ2-7	CASSLIGIEQYF	TGTGCCAGCAGTTTAATCGGGATCGAGCAGTACTTC
once	TRBV7-2	NA	TRBJ2-5	CASSLSPRDQETQYF	TGTGCCAGCAGCTTATCCCCCAGGGACCAAGAGACCCAGTACTTC
NA	TRBV7-9	TRBD2	TRBJ2-2	CASSFAGTSYGGELFF	TGTGCCAGCAGCTTCGCCGGGACTAGCTACGGCGGGGAGCTGTTTTTT
once	TRBV2	NA	TRBJ2-2	CASSVGGSGELFF	TGTGCCAGCAGTGTAGGAGGGTCCGGGGAGCTGTTTTTT
few	TRBV12-1	NA	TRBJ1-5	CASRESGF	TGTGCCAGCCGGGAGAGCGGTTTT
NA	TRBV11-2	NA	TRBJ2-7	CASSSGFSSYEQYF	TGTGCCAGCAGCTCAGGGTTTAGCTCCTACGAGCAGTACTTC
NA	TRBV5-6	TRBD1	TRBJ2-7	CASSTVAGGEQYF	TGTGCCAGCAGCACCGTGGCAGGGGGCGAGCAGTACTTC
NA	TRBV28	TRBD2	TRBJ2-5	CASSLGLAGVTETQYF	TGTGCCAGCAGTTTGGGGCTAGCGGGAGTTACGGAGACCCAGTACTTC
NA	TRBV7-2	NA	TRBJ2-1	CASSLSGGEGYNEQFF	TGTGCCAGCAGCCTAAGTGGAGGTGAGGGATACAATGAGCAGTTCTTC
once	TRBV5-6	TRBD1	TRBJ2-1	CASSSGTDSYNEQFF	TGTGCCAGCAGCTCGGGGACAGATTCCTACAATGAGCAGTTCTTC
NA	TRBV27	NA	TRBJ2-5	CASSSRTVRQETQYF	TGTGCCAGCAGTTCCAGGACTGTAAGGCAAGAGACCCAGTACTTC
NA	TRBV11-1	TRBD2	TRBJ2-1	CASSLGLAIYNEQFF	TGTGCCAGCAGTCTCGGACTAGCGATATACAATGAGCAGTTCTTC
once	TRBV28	TRBD1	TRBJ2-1	CASSIPGTEAYNEQFF	TGTGCCAGCAGTATCCCCGGGACAGAGGCCTACAATGAGCAGTTCTTC
once	TRBV10-3	NA	TRBJ2-3	CAISEYELSTDTQYF	TGTGCCATCAGTGAGTACGAGCTATCCACAGATACGCAGTATTTT
few	TRBV4-3	NA	TRBJ1-4	CASSQGRQRGNEKLFF	TGCGCCAGCAGCCAGGGCCGACAGAGAGGTAATGAAAAACTGTTTTTT
NA	TRBV3-1/TRBV3-2	TRBD1	TRBJ2-1	CASSVGTGPYNEQFF	TGTGCCAGCAGCGTCGGGACAGGTCCTTACAATGAGCAGTTCTTC
NA	TRBV2	NA	TRBJ1-1	CASGREGNTEAFF	TGTGCCAGCGGGCGGGAGGGGAACACTGAAGCTTTCTTT
NA	TRBV11-2	NA	TRBJ2-2	CASSLYWGRRRAGELFF	TGTGCCAGCAGCTTATATTGGGGGCGGAGGCGAGCCGGGGAGCTGTTTTTT
NA	TRBV19	NA	TRBJ1-5	CASSIKYSNQPQHF	TGTGCCAGTAGTATAAAATATAGCAATCAGCCCCAGCATTTT
once	TRBV24-1	NA	TRBJ2-3	CATSDLGTSTDTQYF	TGTGCCACCAGTGATTTAGGGACTAGCACAGATACGCAGTATTTT
NA	TRBV7-9	NA	TRBJ1-4	CASSSGVGEKLFF	TGTGCCAGCAGCTCAGGGGTCGGGGAAAAACTGTTTTTT
NA	TRBV5-6	TRBD2	TRBJ2-7	CASSFGGSRVWEQYF	TGTGCCAGCAGCTTCGGCGGGAGTAGGGTCTGGGAGCAGTACTTC
NA	TRBV2	TRBD1	TRBJ1-4	CACIQGVDEKLFF	TGTGCCTGTATACAGGGGGTGGATGAAAAACTGTTTTTT
few	TRBV19	NA	TRBJ2-4	CASSMQGTGAKNIQYF	TGTGCCAGTAGTATGCAGGGAACAGGGGCCAAAAACATTCAGTACTTC
NA	TRBV6-5	NA	TRBJ1-1	CASSYVTATEAFF	TGTGCCAGCAGTTACGTGACAGCCACTGAAGCTTTCTTT
NA	TRBV10-3	NA	TRBJ1-6	CAIVPKSVYNSPLHF	TGTGCCATCGTCCCTAAATCCGTCTATAATTCACCCCTCCACTTT
NA	TRBV19	NA	TRBJ1-2	CASSRGGGTANYGYTF	TGTGCCAGTAGTAGGGGCGGGGGAACGGCTAACTATGGCTACACCTTC
NA	TRBV11-2	TRBD1	TRBJ2-2	CASSLDRAGTGELFF	TGTGCCAGCAGCCTCGACAGGGCAGGAACCGGGGAGCTGTTTTTT
few	TRBV7-2	NA	TRBJ1-3	CASSLRTVGNTIYF	TGTGCCAGCAGCTTAAGGACAGTTGGAAACACCATATATTTT
NA	TRBV5-1	NA	TRBJ1-1	CASSLDGQRDTEAFF	TGCGCCAGCAGCTTGGATGGTCAGAGGGACACTGAAGCTTTCTTT
few	TRBV25-1	NA	TRBJ2-5	CASKRGETQYF	TGTGCCAGCAAGAGGGGGGAGACCCAGTACTTC